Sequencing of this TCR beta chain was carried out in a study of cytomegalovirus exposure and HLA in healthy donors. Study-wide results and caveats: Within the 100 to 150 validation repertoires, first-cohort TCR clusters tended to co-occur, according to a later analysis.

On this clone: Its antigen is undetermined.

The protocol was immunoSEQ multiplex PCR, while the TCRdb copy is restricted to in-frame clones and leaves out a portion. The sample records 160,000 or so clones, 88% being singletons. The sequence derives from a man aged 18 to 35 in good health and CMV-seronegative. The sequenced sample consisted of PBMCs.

The chain's CDR3 is CASKVQGRNTIYF. The CDR3 coding sequence is TGTGCCAGCAAAGTACAGGGGCGAAACACCATATATTTT. The V call is TRBV6-1, the J call TRBJ1-3, with 7 bases aligning to TRBD1. Germline CDR1 MNHNS, CDR2 SASEGT. Germline trimming cut 7 bases from V and 5 bases from J; bases unmatched to any gene: 5. The CDR3 runs 13 residues.